This TCR beta chain stems from a study of shared clonotypes between healthy human individuals. Whole-study context: Per donor, three plates held CD4 naive cells, three held CD4 memory, two held CD8 naive and one held CD8 memory. Study-wide results and caveats: Depth was large, yet rarefaction showed that sorted-subset sequencing was incomplete.

About this clone: Its antigen is currently unknown.

The CDR3 is 13 residues long. The germline CDR1 and CDR2 sequences are SGHNT and YYREEE (reference sequence). The V gene end was trimmed by 3 bases and the J gene end by 5 bases; junction bases not matched to a gene: 2. Assay: immunoSEQ multiplex PCR; the TCRdb copy retains only in-frame clones and omits some. The sample has some 2,000,000 clones, 85% to 95% seen once. CD8 cells regarded as naive lacked CD45RO, were positively chosen for CCR7, and omitted terminally differentiated effector memory CD45RA+ cells. The sequence was obtained from a young man in good health. The chain recombines TRBV5-4 with TRBJ1-1; TRBD1 aligns across 9 bases. The sample taken for sequencing was naive CD8+ T cells sorted from blood. The CDR3 protein is CASSWTGATEAFF. CDR3 sequence (DNA): TGTGCCAGCAGCTGGACAGGGGCAACTGAAGCTTTCTTT.